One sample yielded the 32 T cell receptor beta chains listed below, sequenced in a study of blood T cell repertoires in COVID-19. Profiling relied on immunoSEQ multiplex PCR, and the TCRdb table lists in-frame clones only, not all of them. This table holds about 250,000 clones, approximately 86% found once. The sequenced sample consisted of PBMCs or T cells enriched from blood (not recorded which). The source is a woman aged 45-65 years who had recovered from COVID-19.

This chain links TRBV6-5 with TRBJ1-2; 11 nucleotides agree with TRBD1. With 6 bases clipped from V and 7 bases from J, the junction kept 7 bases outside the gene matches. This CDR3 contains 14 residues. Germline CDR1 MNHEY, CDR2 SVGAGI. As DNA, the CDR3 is TGTGCCAGCAGGACCGGGACAGGGGGTGGTGGCTACACCTTC. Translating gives CASRTGTGGGGYTF.

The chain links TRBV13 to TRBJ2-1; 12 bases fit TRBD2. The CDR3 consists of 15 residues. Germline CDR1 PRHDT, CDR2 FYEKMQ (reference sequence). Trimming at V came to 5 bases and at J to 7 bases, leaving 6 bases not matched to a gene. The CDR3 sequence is CASSPPTSGRNEQFF. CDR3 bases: TGTGCCAGCAGCCCCCCTACTAGCGGGAGGAATGAGCAGTTCTTC.

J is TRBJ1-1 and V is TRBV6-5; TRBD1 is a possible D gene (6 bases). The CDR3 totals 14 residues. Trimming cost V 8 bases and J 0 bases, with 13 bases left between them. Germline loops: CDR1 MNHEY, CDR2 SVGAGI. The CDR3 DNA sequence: TGTGCCAGCTTTCGGACAGCTATGAACACTGAAGCTTTCTTT. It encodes CASFRTAMNTEAFF.

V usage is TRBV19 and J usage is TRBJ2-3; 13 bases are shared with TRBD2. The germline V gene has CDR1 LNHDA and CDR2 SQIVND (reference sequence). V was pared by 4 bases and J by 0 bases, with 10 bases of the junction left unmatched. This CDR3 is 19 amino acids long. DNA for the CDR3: TGTGCCAGTAGTACGATCGGACTAGCGGGAGCCATTAGCACAGATACGCAGTATTTT. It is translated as CASSTIGLAGAISTDTQYF.

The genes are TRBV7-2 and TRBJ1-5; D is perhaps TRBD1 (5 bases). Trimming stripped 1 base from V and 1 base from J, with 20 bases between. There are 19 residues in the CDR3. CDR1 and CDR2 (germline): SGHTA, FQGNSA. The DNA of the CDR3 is TGTGCCAGCAGCTTAGTTGGGGGGACTCGTTCCGGGAGCAATCAGCCCCAGCATTTT. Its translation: CASSLVGGTRSGSNQPQHF.

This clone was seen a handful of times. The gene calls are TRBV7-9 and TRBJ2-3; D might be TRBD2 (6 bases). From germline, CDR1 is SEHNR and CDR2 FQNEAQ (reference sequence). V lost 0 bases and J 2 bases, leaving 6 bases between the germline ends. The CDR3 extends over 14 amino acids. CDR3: CASSLADYTDTQYF. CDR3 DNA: TGTGCCAGCAGCTTAGCGGACTACACAGATACGCAGTATTTT.

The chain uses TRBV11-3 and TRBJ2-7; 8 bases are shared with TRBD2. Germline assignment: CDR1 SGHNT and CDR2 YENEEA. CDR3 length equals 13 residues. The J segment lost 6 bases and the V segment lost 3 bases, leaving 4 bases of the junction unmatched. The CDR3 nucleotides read TGTGCCAGCAGCTTTAGCGGGATAAGCGAGCAGTACTTC. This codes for CASSFSGISEQYF.

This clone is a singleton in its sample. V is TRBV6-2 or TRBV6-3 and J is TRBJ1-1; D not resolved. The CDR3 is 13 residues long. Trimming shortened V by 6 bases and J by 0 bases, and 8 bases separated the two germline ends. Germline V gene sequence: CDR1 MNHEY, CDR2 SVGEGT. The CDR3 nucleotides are TGTGCCAGCAGCCGTAGTTTGAACACTGAAGCTTTCTTT. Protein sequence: CASSRSLNTEAFF.

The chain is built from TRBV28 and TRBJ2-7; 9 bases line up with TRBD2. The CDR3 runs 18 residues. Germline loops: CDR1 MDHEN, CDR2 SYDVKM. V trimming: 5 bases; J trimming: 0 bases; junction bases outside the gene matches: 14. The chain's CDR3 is CASSVPTSGPRSSYEQYF. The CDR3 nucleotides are TGTGCCAGCAGTGTACCGACTAGCGGCCCAAGGAGCTCCTACGAGCAGTACTTC.

The CDR3 is CASSPGNTYEQYF. For the CDR3, the DNA is TGTGCCAGCAGCCCGGGGAATACATACGAGCAGTACTTC. The chain has TRBV7-9 and TRBJ2-7; a weak D match, TRBD2 (5 bases). Per the germline V gene, CDR1 is SEHNR and CDR2 is FQNEAQ (reference sequence). CDR3 length equals 13 residues. V gave up 5 bases and J gave up 4 bases, with 12 bases separating them.

CDR3 sequence: CASSLGLGLLLSYEQYF. DNA of the CDR3: TGCGCCAGCAGCTTGGGGCTCGGACTTCTTCTCTCCTACGAGCAGTACTTC. The V and J genes are TRBV5-1 and TRBJ2-7, with TRBD2 as a possible D gene (5 bases). The CDR3 has 17 amino acids. Trimming removed 0 bases from V and 0 bases from J, with 16 bases in between. CDR1 SGHRS and CDR2 YFSETQ come from the germline V gene.

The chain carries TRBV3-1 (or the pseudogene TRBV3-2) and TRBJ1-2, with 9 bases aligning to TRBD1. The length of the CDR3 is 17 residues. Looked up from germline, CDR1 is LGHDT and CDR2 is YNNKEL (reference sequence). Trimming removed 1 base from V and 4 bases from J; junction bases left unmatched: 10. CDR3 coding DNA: TGTGCCAGCAGCCAAGCGGGAGGGGGACAGGGCTTCTATGGCTACACCTTC. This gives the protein CASSQAGGGQGFYGYTF.

The CDR3 region is CASRPLSSESYEQYF. The CDR3 nucleotides read TGCGCCAGCCGCCCGTTGAGTAGTGAGTCCTACGAGCAGTACTTC. The rearrangement uses TRBV5-1 and TRBJ2-7; D remains ambiguous. Trimming took 7 bases from V and 1 from J, leaving 18 bases between them. This CDR3 is 15 amino acids long. Per the germline V gene, CDR1 is SGHRS and CDR2 is YFSETQ. Variable domain in full (rest from reference TRBV5-1 and TRBJ2-7): KAGVTQTPRYLIKTRGQQVTLSCSPISGHRSVSWYQQTPGQGLQFLFEYFSETQRNKGNFPGRFSGRQFSNSRSEMNVSTLELGDSALYLCASRPLSSESYEQYFGPGTRLTVT.

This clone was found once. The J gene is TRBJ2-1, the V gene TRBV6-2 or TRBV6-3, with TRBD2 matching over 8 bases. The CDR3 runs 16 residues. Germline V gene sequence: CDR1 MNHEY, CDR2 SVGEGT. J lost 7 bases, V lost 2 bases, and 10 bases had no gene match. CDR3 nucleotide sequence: TGTGCCAGCAGTTACCCCGGGACTAGAGTGGGGAATGAGCAGTTCTTC. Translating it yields CASSYPGTRVGNEQFF.

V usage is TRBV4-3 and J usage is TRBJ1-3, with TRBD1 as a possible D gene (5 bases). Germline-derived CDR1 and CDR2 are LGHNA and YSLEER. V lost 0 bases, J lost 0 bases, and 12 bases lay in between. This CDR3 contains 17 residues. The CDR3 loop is CASSQDSGHLSGNTIYF. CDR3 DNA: TGCGCCAGCAGCCAAGATAGCGGACACCTCTCTGGAAACACCATATATTTT.

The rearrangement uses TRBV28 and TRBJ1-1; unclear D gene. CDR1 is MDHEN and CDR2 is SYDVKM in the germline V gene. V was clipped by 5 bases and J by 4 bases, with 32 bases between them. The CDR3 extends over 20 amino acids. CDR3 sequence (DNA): TGTGCCAGCAGTACGCTAGAAAGAGCCGACCGGCCCGAGGGTTTCACTGAAGCTTTCTTT. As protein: CASSTLERADRPEGFTEAFF.

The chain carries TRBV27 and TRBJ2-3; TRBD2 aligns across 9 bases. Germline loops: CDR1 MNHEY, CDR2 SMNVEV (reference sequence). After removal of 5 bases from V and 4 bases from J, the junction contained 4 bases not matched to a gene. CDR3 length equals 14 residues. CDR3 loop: CASSEAGGPDTQYF. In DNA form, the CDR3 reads TGTGCCAGCAGTGAAGCGGGAGGCCCAGATACGCAGTATTTT.

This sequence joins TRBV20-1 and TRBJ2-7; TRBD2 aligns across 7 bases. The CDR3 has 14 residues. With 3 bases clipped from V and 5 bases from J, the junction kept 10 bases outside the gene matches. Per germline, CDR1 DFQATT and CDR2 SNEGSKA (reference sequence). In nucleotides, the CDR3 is TGCAGTGCTAGTGGGGCGGGAGTAAGTCACGAGCAGTACTTC. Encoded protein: CSASGAGVSHEQYF.

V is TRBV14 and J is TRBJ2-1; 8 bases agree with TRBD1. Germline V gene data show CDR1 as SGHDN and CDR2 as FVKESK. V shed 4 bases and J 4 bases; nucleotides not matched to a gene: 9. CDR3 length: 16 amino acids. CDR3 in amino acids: CASSRRQGLGYNEQFF. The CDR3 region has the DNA TGTGCCAGCAGCCGCCGACAGGGGCTAGGTTACAATGAGCAGTTCTTC.

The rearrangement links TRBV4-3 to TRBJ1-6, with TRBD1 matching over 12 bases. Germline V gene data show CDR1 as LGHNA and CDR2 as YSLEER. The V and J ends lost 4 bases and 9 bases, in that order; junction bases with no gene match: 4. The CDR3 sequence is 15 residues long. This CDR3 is CASSPGQGASSPLHF. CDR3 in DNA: TGCGCCAGCAGCCCGGGACAGGGGGCATCTTCACCCCTCCACTTT.

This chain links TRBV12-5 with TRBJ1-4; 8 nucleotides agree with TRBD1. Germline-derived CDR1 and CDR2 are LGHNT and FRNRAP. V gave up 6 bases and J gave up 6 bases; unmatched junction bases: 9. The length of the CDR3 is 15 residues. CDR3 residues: CASGPGTGGDEKLFF. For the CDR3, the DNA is TGTGCTAGTGGCCCCGGGACAGGTGGGGATGAAAAACTGTTTTTT.

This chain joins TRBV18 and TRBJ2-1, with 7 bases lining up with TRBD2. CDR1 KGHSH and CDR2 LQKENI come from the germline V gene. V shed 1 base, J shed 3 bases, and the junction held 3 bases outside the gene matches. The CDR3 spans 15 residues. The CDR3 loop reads CASSPLGGDYNEQFF. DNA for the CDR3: TGTGCCAGCTCACCACTTGGGGGGGACTACAATGAGCAGTTCTTC.

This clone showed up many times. The DNA of the CDR3 is TGTGCCAGCAGCTTAGGGGCAGCCCAGGGACTAGCGGCCTACGAGCAGTACTTC. It translates to CASSLGAAQGLAAYEQYF. The chain recombines TRBV7-6 with TRBJ2-7; 11 nucleotides agree with TRBD2. The CDR3 is made up of 18 amino acids. V lost 1 base and J lost 2; bases outside the gene matches: 10. CDR1 and CDR2 from the germline V gene are SGHVS and FNYEAQ. Variable domain in full (rest from reference TRBV7-6 and TRBJ2-7): GAGVSQSPRYKVTKRGQDVALRCDPISGHVSLYWYRQALGQGPEFLTYFNYEAQQDKSGLPNDRFSAERPEGSISTLTIQRTEQRDSAMYRCASSLGAAQGLAAYEQYFGPGTRLTVT.

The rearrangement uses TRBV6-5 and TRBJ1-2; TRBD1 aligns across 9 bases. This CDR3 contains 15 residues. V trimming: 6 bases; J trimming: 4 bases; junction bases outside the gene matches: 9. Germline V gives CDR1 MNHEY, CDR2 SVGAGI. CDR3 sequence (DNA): TGTGCCAGCAGGTCCGGGACAGGGTTTCGCTATGGCTACACCTTC. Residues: CASRSGTGFRYGYTF.

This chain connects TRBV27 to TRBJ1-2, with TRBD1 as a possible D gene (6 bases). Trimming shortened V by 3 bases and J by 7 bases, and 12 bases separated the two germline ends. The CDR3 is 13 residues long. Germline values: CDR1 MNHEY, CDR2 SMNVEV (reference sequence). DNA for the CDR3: TGTGCCAGCAGTTTTAGGGGGACCTTTGGCTACACCTTC. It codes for CASSFRGTFGYTF.

DNA for the CDR3: TGTGCCAGCAGCTTGGTAGCGGGAGGAGGAGAGACCCAGTACTTC. Translation gives CASSLVAGGGETQYF. The chain joins TRBV5-4 to TRBJ2-5, with 10 bases fitting TRBD2. Germline V lookup: CDR1 SGHNT, CDR2 YYREEE (reference sequence). The CDR3 is 15 residues long. The V gene end was trimmed by 0 bases and the J gene end by 4 bases; junction bases not matched to a gene: 3.

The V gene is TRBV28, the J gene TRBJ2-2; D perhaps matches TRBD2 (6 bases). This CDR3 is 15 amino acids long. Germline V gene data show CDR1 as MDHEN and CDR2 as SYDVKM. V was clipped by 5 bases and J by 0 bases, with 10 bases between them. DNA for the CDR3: TGTGCCAGCAGTCTCGGGAGCCCGAACACCGGGGAGCTGTTTTTT. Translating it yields CASSLGSPNTGELFF. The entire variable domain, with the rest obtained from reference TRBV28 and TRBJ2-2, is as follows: DVKVTQSSRYLVKRTGEKVFLECVQDMDHENMFWYRQDPGLGLRLIYFSYDVKMKEKGDIPEGYSVSREKKERFSLILESASTNQTSMYLCASSLGSPNTGELFFGEGSRLTVL.

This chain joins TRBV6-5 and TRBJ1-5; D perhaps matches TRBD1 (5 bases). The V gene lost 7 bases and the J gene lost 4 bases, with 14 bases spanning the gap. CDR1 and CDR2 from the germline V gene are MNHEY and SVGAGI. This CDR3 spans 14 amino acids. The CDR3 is CASNRLTENQPQHF. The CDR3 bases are TGTGCCAGCAACCGATTGACAGAAAATCAGCCCCAGCATTTT.

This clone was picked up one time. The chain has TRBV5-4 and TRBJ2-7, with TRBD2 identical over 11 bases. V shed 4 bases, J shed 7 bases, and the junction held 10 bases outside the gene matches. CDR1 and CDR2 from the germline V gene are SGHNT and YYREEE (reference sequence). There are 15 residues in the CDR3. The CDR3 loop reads CASSQTTSGIPEQYF. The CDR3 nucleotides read TGTGCCAGCAGCCAAACGACTAGCGGGATCCCAGAGCAGTACTTC.

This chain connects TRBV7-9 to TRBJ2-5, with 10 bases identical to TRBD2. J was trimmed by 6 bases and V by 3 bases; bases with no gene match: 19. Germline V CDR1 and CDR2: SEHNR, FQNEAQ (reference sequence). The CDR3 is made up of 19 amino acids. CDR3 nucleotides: TGTGCCAGCAGCTTGACTACCCTTCCAGCGGGAGGGCCGCTCCAGACCCAGTACTTC. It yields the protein CASSLTTLPAGGPLQTQYF.

The CDR3: CAFNGLAGTNTGELFF. CDR3 nucleotide sequence: TGTGCCTTCAACGGACTAGCGGGAACGAACACCGGGGAGCTGTTTTTT. V is TRBV30 and J is TRBJ2-2; the match to TRBD2 covers 12 bases. The V and J ends lost 7 bases and 0 bases, in that order; junction bases with no gene match: 6. The CDR3 covers 16 residues. The V gene's germline CDR1 is GTSNPN and CDR2 SVGIG (reference sequence).

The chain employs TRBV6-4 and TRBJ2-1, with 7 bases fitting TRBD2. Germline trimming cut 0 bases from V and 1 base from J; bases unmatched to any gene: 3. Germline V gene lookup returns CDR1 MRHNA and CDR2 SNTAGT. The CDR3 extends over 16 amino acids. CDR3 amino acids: CASSDSTAGSYNEQFF. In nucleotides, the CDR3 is TGTGCCAGCAGTGACTCGACAGCGGGGTCCTACAATGAGCAGTTCTTC.